These 2 T cell receptor beta chains were all obtained from the same sample, sequenced in a study of OX40 agonist ivuxolimab in advanced cancers. This table comes from immunoSEQ multiplex PCR, and its TCRdb copy is limited to in-frame clones, with some not included. This table has some 100,000 clones, about nine tenths appearing once. Sequenced material: CD4+ or CD8+ T cells sorted from blood, taken in a trial of the OX40 agonist ivuxolimab. The receptors were gathered from an adult with an advanced solid tumor such as melanoma, head and neck, liver or kidney cancer.

The V gene is TRBV19, the J gene TRBJ2-6, with a tentative D call TRBD1 (5 bases). CDR3 length: 17 amino acids. In germline, CDR1 is LNHDA, CDR2 SQIVND (reference sequence). V was clipped by 0 bases and J by 2 bases, with 11 bases between them. The CDR3: CASSIDLKTAGANVLTF. For the CDR3, the DNA is TGTGCCAGTAGTATAGATCTTAAGACAGCTGGGGCCAACGTCCTGACTTTC.

This clone was seen more than once but under ten times. J is TRBJ1-1 and V is TRBV30; TRBD1 might be the D (5 bases). The CDR3 spans 14 residues. Germline loops: CDR1 GTSNPN, CDR2 SVGIG (reference sequence). V was shortened by 4 bases and J by 0 bases, with 12 bases between the two germline ends. CDR3 amino acids: CAWTGIGMNTEAFF. The CDR3 DNA reads as TGTGCCTGGACAGGGATTGGCATGAACACTGAAGCTTTCTTT.